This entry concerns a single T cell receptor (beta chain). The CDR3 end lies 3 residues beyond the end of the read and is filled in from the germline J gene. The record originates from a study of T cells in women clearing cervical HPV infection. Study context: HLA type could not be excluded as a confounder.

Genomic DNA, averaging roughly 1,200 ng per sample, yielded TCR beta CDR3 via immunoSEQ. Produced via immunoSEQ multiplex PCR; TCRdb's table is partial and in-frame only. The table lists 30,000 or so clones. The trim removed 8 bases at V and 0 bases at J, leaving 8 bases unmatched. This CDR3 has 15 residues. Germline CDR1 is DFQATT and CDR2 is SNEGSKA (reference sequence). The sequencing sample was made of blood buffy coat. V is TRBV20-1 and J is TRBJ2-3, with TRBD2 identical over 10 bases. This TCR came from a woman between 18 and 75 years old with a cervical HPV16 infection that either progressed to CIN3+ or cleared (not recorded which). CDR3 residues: CSPWTSGPSTDTQYF. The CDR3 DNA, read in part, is TGCAGTCCTTGGACTAGCGGACCTAGCACAGATACG.